The 4 T cell receptor beta chains below were found in one sample sequenced in a study of lymphopenia after photon versus proton radiotherapy. The repertoire was sequenced with immunoSEQ multiplex PCR; TCRdb's copy has only in-frame clones and lacks some. Here the sample spans tens of thousands of clones, about four fifths being singletons. Sequenced material: peripheral blood, taken from a patient treated with proton-based radiotherapy. The receptors here all came from a man aged 55 to 70 with pancreatic cancer.

The chain carries TRBV5-4 and TRBJ2-1; weak D call: TRBD1 (6 bases). Germline-derived CDR1 and CDR2 are SGHNT and YYREEE (reference sequence). The CDR3 totals 12 residues. Between the trimmed V and J ends, which lost 1 base and 14 bases, there was a span of 13 bases. The CDR3 protein is CASSLPTGSEFF. CDR3 DNA sequence: TGTGCCAGCAGCTTGCCCACAGGGTCGGAGTTCTTC.

The genes are TRBV2 and TRBJ2-7; D is possibly TRBD1 (6 bases). The V end was cut by 6 bases, the J end by 1 base, with 19 bases between. The CDR3 spans 16 residues. Germline V gene lookup returns CDR1 SNHLY and CDR2 FYNNEI. The chain's CDR3 is CASRGNTNRVSYEQYF. DNA of the CDR3: TGTGCCAGCAGGGGAAATACGAACAGGGTTTCCTACGAGCAGTACTTC.

This clone was observed once. V gene TRBV9 combines with J gene TRBJ1-1; no definite D call. Germline V CDR1 and CDR2: SGDLS, YYNGEE. CDR3 length: 14 amino acids. V was clipped by 0 bases and J by 1 base, with 7 bases between them. The CDR3 DNA follows: TGTGCCAGCAGCGTAGAAGGAGAGAACACTGAAGCTTTCTTT. It is translated as CASSVEGENTEAFF.

V usage is TRBV15 and J usage is TRBJ2-5, with a tentative D call TRBD2 (6 bases). The germline V and J ends were trimmed by 0 bases and 5 bases, with 10 bases remaining between them. The CDR3 sequence is 14 residues long. The germline V gene encodes CDR1 LNHNV and CDR2 YYDKDF (reference sequence). DNA for the CDR3: TGTGCCACCAGCAGAGATAGACTAGGGGAGACCCAGTACTTC. It codes for CATSRDRLGETQYF.